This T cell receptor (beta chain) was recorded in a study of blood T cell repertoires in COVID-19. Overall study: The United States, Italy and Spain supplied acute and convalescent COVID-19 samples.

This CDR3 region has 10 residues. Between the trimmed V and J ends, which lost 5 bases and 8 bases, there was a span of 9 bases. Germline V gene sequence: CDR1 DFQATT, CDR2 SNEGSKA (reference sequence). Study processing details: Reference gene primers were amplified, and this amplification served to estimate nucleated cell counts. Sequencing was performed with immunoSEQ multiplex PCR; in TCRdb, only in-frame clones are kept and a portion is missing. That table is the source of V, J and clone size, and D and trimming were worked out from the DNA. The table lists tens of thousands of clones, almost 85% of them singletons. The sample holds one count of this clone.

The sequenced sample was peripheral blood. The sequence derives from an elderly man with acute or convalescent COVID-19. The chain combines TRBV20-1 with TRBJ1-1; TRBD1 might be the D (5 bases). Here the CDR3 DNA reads TGCAGTGCTGGGGCGGGGGAAGCTTTCTTT. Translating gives CSAGAGEAFF.